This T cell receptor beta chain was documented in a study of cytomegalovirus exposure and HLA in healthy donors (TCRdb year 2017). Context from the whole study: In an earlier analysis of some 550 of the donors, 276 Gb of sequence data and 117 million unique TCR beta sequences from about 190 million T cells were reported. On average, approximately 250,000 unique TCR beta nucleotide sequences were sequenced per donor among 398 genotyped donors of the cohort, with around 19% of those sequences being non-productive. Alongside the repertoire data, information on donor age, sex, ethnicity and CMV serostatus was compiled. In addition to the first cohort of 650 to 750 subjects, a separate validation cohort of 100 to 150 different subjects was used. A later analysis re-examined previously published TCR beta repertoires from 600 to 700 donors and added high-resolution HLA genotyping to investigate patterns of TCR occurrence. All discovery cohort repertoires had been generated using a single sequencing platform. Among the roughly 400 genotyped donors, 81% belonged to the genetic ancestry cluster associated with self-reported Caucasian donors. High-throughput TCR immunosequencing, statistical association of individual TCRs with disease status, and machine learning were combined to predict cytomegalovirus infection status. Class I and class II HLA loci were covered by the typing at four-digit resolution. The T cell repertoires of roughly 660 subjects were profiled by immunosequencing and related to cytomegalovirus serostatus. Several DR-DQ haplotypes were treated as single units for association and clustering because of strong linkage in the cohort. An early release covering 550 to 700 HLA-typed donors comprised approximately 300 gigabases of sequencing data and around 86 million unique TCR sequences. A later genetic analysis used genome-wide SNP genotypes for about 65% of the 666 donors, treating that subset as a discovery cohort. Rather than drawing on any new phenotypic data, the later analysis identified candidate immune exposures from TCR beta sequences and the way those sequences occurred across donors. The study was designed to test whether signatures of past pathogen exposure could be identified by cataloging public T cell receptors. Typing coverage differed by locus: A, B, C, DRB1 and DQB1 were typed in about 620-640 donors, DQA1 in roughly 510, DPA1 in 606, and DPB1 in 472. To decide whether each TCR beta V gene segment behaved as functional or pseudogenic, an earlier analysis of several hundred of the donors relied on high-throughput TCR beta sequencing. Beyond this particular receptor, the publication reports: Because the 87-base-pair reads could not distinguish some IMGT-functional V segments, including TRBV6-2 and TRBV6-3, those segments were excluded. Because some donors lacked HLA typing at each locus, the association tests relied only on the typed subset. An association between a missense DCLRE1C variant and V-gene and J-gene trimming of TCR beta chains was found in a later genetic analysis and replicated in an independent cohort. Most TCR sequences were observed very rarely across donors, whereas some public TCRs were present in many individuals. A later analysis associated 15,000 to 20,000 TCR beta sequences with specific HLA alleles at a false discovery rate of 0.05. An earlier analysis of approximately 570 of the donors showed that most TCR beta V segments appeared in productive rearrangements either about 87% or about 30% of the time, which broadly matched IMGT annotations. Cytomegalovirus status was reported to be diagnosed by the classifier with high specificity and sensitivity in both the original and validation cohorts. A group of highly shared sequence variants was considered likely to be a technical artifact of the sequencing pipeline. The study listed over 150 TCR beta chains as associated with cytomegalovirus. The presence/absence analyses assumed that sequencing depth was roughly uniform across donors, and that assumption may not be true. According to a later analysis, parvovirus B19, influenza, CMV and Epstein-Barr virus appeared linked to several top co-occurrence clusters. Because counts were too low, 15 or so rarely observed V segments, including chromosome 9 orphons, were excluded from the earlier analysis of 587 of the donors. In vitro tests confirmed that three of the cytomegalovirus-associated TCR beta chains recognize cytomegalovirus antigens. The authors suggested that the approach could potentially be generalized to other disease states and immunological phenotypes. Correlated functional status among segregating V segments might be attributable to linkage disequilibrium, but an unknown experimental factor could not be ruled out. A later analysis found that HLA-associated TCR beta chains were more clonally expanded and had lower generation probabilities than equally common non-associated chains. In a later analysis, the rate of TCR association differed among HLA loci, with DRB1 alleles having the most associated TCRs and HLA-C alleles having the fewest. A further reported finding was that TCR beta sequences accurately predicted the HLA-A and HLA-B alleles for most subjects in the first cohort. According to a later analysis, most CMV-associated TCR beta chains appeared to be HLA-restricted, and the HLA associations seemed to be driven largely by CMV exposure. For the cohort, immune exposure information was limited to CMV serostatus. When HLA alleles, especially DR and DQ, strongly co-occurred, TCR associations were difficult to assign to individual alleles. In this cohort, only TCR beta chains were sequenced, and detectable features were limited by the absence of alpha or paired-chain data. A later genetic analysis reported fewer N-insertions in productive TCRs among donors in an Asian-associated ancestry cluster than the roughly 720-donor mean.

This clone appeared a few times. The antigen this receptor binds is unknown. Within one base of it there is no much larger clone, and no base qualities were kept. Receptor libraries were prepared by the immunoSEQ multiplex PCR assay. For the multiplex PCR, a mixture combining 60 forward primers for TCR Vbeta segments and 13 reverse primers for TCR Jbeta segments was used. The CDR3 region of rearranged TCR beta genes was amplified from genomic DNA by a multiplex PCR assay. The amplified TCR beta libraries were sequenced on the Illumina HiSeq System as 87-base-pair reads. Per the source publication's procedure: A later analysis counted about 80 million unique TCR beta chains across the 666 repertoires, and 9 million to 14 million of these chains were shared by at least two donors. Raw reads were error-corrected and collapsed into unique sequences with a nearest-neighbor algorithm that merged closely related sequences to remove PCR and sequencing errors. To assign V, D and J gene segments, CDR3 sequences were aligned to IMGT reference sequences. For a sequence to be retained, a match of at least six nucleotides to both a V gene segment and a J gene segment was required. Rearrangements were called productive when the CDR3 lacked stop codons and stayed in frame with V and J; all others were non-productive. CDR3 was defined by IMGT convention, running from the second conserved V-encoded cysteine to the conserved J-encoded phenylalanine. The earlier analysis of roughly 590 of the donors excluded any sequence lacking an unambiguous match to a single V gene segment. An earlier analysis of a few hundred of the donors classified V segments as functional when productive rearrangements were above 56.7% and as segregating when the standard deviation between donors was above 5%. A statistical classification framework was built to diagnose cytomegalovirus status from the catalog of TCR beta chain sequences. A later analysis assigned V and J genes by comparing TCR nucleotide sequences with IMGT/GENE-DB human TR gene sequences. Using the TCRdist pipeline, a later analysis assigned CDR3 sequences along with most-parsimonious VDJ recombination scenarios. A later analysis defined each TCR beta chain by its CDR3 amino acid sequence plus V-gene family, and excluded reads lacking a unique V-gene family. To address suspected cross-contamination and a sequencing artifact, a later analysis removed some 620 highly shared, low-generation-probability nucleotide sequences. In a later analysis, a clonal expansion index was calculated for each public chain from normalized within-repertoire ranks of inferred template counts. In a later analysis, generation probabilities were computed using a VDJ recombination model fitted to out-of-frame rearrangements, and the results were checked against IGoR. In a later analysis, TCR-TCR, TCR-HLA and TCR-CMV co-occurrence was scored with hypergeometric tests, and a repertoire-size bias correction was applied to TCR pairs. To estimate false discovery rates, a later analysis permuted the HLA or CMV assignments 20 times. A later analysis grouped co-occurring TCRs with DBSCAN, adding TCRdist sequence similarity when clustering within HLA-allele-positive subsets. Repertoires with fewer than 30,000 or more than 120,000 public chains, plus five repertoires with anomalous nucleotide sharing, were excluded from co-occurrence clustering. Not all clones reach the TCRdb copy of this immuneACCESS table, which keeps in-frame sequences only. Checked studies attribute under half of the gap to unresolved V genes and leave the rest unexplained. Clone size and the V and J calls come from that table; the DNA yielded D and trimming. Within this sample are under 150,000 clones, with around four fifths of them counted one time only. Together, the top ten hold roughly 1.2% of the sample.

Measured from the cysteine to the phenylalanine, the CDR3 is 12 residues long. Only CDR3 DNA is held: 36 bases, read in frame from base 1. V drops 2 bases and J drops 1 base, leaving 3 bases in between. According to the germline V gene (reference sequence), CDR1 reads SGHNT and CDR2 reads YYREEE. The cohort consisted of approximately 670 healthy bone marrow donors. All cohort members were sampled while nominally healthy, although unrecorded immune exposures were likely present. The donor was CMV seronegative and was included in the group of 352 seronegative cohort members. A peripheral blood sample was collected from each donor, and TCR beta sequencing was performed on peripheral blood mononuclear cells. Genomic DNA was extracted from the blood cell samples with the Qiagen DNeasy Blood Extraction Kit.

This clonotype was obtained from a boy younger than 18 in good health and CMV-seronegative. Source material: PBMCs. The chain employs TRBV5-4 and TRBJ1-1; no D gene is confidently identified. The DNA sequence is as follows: TGTGCCAGCAGCTTCTGGAACACTGAAGCTTTCTTT. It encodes CASSFWNTEAFF. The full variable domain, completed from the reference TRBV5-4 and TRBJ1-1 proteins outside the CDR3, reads ETGVTQSPTHLIKTRGQQVTLRCSSQSGHNTVSWYQQALGQGPQFIFQYYREEENGRGNFPPRFSGLQFPNYSSELNVNALELDDSALYLCASSFWNTEAFFGQGTRLTVV.